This T cell receptor (beta chain) originates from a study of Tregs in tolerant kidney transplant recipients. Study details: Recipients received nonmyeloablative bone marrow transplants from related graft donors, with transient mixed chimerism.

Measured with immunoSEQ multiplex PCR; TCRdb has only the in-frame clones, and not every one. The sample data list about 52,000 clones. Study-level points and caveats: Changing PCR primers prevented nucleotide comparison between some patients' samples. Few patients were studied, so findings need validation in larger groups.

Points on this clone: Antigen specificity is unknown.

This receptor was obtained from a human donor who received a combined kidney and bone marrow transplant. Material: CD4+ T cells from blood, obtained before the transplant.

Partial CDR3 DNA: TGTGCCAGCGGGACCGGGACTGCAAACACCGGGGAG. Translating it yields CASGTGTANTGE. The full CDR3 reads CASGTGTANTGELFF. The V and J genes are TRBV6-2 or TRBV6-3 and TRBJ2-2, with a possible D match to TRBD2 (6 bases). The DNA ends 3 residues before the CDR3 does, and the rest of the CDR3 is filled in from the germline J gene. Germline V gives CDR1 MNHEY, CDR2 SVGEGT. There are 15 residues in the CDR3. V lost 8 bases and J 2 bases, leaving 15 bases between the germline ends.